The sequence of this T cell receptor (beta chain) was determined in a study of shared clonotypes between healthy human individuals. Some clones are missing from TCRdb's copy, which holds only in-frame ones; the method was immunoSEQ multiplex PCR. The sample contains millions of clones, approximately 95% of which appear only once. This CDR3 is 12 amino acids long. Germline-derived CDR1 and CDR2 are MDHEN and SYDVKM. V gave up 3 bases and J gave up 1 base, with 4 bases separating them. V and J are TRBV28 and TRBJ2-7; D is unresolved. This clonotype was obtained from a man in his late teens or twenties in good health. Some clones in this sample may be carry-over from other donors' samples. Sequencing was done on a sample of naive CD4+ T cells from PBMCs. This sample's subset: CD45RA+ positively selected. The CDR3 protein is CASSFESYEQYF. CDR3 DNA: TGTGCCAGCAGTTTCGAGTCCTACGAGCAGTACTTC.